This passage covers 2 T cell receptor beta chains from one sample sequenced in a study of T cell responses to AZD1222 COVID-19 vaccine. Measured with immunoSEQ multiplex PCR; TCRdb has only the in-frame clones, and not every one. Found here are 90,000 to 110,000 clones, more than 70% of them singletons; the top ten hold 9% to 9.5%. The input for sequencing was peripheral blood, taken on day 0 of AZD1222 vaccination. These receptors originate from an adult in good health.

The chain recombines TRBV7-9 with TRBJ2-3; no clear D. V lost 4 bases and J 0 bases, leaving 20 bases between the germline ends. The CDR3 runs 18 residues. Germline V gives CDR1 SEHNR, CDR2 FQNEAQ (reference sequence). Here the CDR3 reads CASSSHPDWVSSTDTQYF. CDR3 coding DNA: TGTGCCAGCAGCTCCCATCCAGACTGGGTTTCTAGCACAGATACGCAGTATTTT.

This clone was recorded only once. The chain carries TRBV7-2 and TRBJ2-3; tentative D call: TRBD2 (5 bases). This CDR3 region has 15 residues. Trimming took 4 bases from V and 0 from J, leaving 11 bases between them. The germline V gene has CDR1 SGHTA and CDR2 FQGNSA. The CDR3, as DNA: TGTGCCAGCAGCTACGGACTGACTAGCACAGATACGCAGTATTTT. It specifies CASSYGLTSTDTQYF. Combining the CDR3 with reference TRBV7-2 and TRBJ2-3 gives the whole variable domain GAGVSQSPSNKVTEKGKDVELRCDPISGHTALYWYRQSLGQGLEFLIYFQGNSAPDKSGLPSDRFSAERTGGSVSTLTIQRTQQEDSAVYLCASSYGLTSTDTQYFGPGTRLTVL.